The next 12 T cell receptor beta chains were all read from a single sample in a study of T-cell reconstitution after alpha-beta-depleted transplantation in children. Molecular barcoding with unique molecular identifiers was used for the TCRbeta library. Via MiXCR, TCRdb re-called the PCR reads, giving one row per CDR3 protein. The table has about 300,000 distinct CDR3 sequences, about a tenth seen once; the top ten hold 7.5%. This specimen was PBMCs, taken before TCRalphabeta/CD19-depleted stem cell transplant. These receptors came from a boy in the first two years of life with acute myeloid leukemia, due to receive a stem cell transplant.

This clonotype has ten or more counts. The chain carries TRBV7-3 and TRBJ2-1, with a possible D match to TRBD1 (6 bases). Trimming pared 5 bases from V and 0 bases from J, leaving 11 bases between. Germline assignment: CDR1 SGHTA and CDR2 FQGTGA. This CDR3 region has 15 residues. CDR3 sequence reads: CASSPLRGSYNEQFF. In DNA, the CDR3 is TGTGCCAGCAGCCCCCTCAGGGGCTCCTACAATGAGCAGTTCTTC.

This clonotype was detected ten times or more. This chain joins TRBV10-3 and TRBJ2-5; 7 nucleotides match TRBD1. Unmatched junction bases numbered 5, after V lost 3 bases and J lost 1 base. The germline V gene has CDR1 ENHRY and CDR2 SYGVKD. The CDR3 sequence is 15 residues long. CDR3 amino acids: CAISDPTGAQETQYF. The CDR3 region has the DNA TGTGCCATCAGTGACCCAACAGGGGCCCAAGAGACCCAGTACTTC.

This clonotype was seen a handful of times. The chain couples TRBV7-8 to TRBJ2-3; 14 bases map to TRBD2. The ends lost 5 bases at V and 2 bases at J; junction bases unmatched: 6. The CDR3 runs to 17 residues. Germline CDR1 and CDR2: SGHVS and FQNEAQ. CDR3 loop: CASSAGLAGGYTDTQYF. The DNA for the CDR3 is TGTGCCAGCAGCGCTGGACTAGCGGGAGGTTACACAGATACGCAGTATTTT.

This clonotype was recorded a few times. The chain uses TRBV12-3 or TRBV12-4 and TRBJ2-7; D is undetermined. Trimming removed 7 bases at V and 3 bases at J, with 13 bases between. This CDR3 spans 13 amino acids. CDR3 bases: TGTGCCAGCACCCCAGGCCGGGTCTACGAGCAGTACTTC. It codes for CASTPGRVYEQYF.

Many counts were recorded for this clonotype. The gene calls are TRBV7-8 and TRBJ2-7; TRBD1 matches at 8 bases. The CDR3 loop spans 12 amino acids. The trim removed 3 bases at V and 5 bases at J, leaving 0 bases unmatched. Germline V CDR1 and CDR2: SGHVS, FQNEAQ. The CDR3 here is CASSLTGDEQYF. The CDR3 region has the DNA TGTGCCAGCAGCTTGACAGGGGACGAGCAGTACTTC. Full variable domain (remainder filled in from reference TRBV7-8 and TRBJ2-7): GAGVSQSPRYKVAKRGQDVALRCDPISGHVSLFWYQQALGQGPEFLTYFQNEAQLDKSGLPSDRFFAERPEGSVSTLKIQRTQQEDSAVYLCASSLTGDEQYFGPGTRLTVT.

There are a few counts of this clonotype. The junction departs from germline at one end; a sequencing error may be responsible. The V call is TRBV12-3 or TRBV12-4, the J call TRBJ2-3; 12 bases line up with TRBD2. The CDR3 is 19 amino acids. CDR3 residues: CTSSSTLGGLAGGEDTQYF. Written as DNA, the CDR3 is TGTACCAGCAGTTCAACCTTAGGGGGGCTAGCGGGAGGGGAAGATACGCAGTATTTT.

This clonotype was observed a few times. The V gene is TRBV5-1, the J gene TRBJ2-6, with TRBD2 matching 9 bases. With V trimmed by 6 bases and J by 5 bases, 15 bases remained unmatched. This CDR3 has 18 amino acids. CDR1 is SGHRS and CDR2 is YFSETQ in the germline V gene. CDR3 sequence: CASTSFGSGGPWANVLTF. In DNA form, the CDR3 reads TGCGCCAGCACCTCTTTTGGTAGCGGGGGTCCGTGGGCCAACGTCCTGACTTTC.

This chain connects TRBV20-1 to TRBJ2-3; 7 bases line up with TRBD1. The CDR3 contains 14 residues. The V gene end was trimmed by 3 bases and the J gene end by 4 bases; junction bases not matched to a gene: 7. From germline, CDR1 is DFQATT and CDR2 SNEGSKA (reference sequence). The CDR3 region has the DNA TGCAGTGCTAGTTATCGACAGGGCCCAGATACGCAGTATTTT. It specifies CSASYRQGPDTQYF.

This clonotype was seen at least ten times. V is TRBV4-2 and J is TRBJ2-3; unclear D gene. Germline-derived CDR1 and CDR2 are LGHNA and YNFKEQ. This CDR3 contains 17 residues. V dropped 0 bases and J dropped 0 bases, with 13 bases sitting between them. The CDR3 DNA reads TGTGCCAGCAGCCAAGATGGTGTCAGTGCTAGCACAGATACGCAGTATTTT. Its protein product is CASSQDGVSASTDTQYF.

This clonotype was found a few times. The chain links TRBV20-1 to TRBJ1-6, with D hard to call. Deletions cut 4 bases from V and 4 bases from J, with 14 bases between. CDR1 is DFQATT and CDR2 is SNEGSKA in the germline V gene (reference sequence). The CDR3 sequence is 15 residues long. This chain's CDR3 is CSAKGVFGYNSPLHF. CDR3 in DNA: TGCAGTGCTAAAGGAGTCTTTGGATATAATTCACCCCTCCACTTT.

At least ten counts were recorded for this clonotype. The genes are TRBV5-6 and TRBJ2-7; D gene unclear. The CDR3 covers 13 residues. Trimming removed 0 bases from V and 2 bases from J, with 6 bases in between. Germline CDR1 SGHDT, CDR2 YYEEEE. CDR3 region: CASSLVSPYEQYF. The CDR3 DNA reads as TGTGCCAGCAGCTTGGTCTCTCCCTACGAGCAGTACTTC.

This clonotype was detected a few times. V and J are TRBV20-1 and TRBJ2-7; D call uncertain. The CDR3 is made up of 12 amino acids. Looked up from germline, CDR1 is DFQATT and CDR2 is SNEGSKA (reference sequence). Trimming shortened V by 3 bases and J by 3 bases, and 9 bases separated the two germline ends. DNA of the CDR3: TGCAGTGCTAGGTCGGACGGCTACGAGCAGTACTTC. This translates into CSARSDGYEQYF.